Given below is one TCR beta chain in context. Assay used: immunoSEQ multiplex PCR; TCRdb lists only in-frame clones, some missing. The data contain roughly 32,000 clones, more than 85% of them singletons. The CDR3 has 13 residues. Germline loops: CDR1 SQVTM, CDR2 ANQGSEA. This entry comes from a study of blood T cell repertoires in COVID-19. This chain joins TRBV29-1 and TRBJ2-2, with D possibly TRBD2 on 5 matching bases. The receptor comes from a male donor with active COVID-19. Sequenced sample: peripheral blood. CDR3 sequence reads: CIAWVSGTGELFF. As DNA, the CDR3 is TGCATTGCTTGGGTCAGCGGCACCGGGGAGCTGTTTTTT.